This T cell receptor (beta chain) came from a study of shared clonotypes between healthy human individuals. On sorted subsets, replicate PCRs used 200 to 250 ng DNA, or tens of thousands of T cell genomes. Under the authors' procedure: Junction-only immunoSEQ sequences carried no quality scores, so filtering differed. Libraries were prepared by immunoSEQ multiplex PCR; TCRdb keeps only in-frame clonotypes and omits some of them. V and J calls plus clone size are reproduced from that table; the DNA served to infer D and trimming. The repertoire includes about 2.4 million clones, roughly 92% of them detected once, and roughly 0.14% sits in the top ten. This CDR3 spans 15 amino acids. V was pared by 6 bases and J by 9 bases, with 16 bases of the junction left unmatched. In germline, CDR1 is MNHNY, CDR2 SVGAGI (reference sequence).

This TCR derives from a man aged 18-30 years in good health. The rearrangement joins TRBV6-6 to TRBJ2-7, with 8 bases matching TRBD1. The sample consisted of naive CD4+ T cells sorted from blood. Stated subset: CD45RA+ positively selected. Here the CDR3 reads CASSLPDRGGSGQYF. The CDR3 region has the DNA TGTGCCAGCAGCCTACCAGACAGGGGAGGAAGCGGGCAGTACTTC.